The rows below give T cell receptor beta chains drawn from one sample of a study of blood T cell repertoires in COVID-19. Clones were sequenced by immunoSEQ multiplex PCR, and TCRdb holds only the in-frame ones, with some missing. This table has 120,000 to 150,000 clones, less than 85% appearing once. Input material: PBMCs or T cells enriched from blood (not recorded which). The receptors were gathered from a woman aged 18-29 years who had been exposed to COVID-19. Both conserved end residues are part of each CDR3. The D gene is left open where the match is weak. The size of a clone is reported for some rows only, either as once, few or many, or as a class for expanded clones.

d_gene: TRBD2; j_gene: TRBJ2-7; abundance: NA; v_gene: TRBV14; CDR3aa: CASSRLGLAGIYEQYF; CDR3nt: TGTGCCAGCAGCCGGCTGGGACTAGCGGGAATCTACGAGCAGTACTTC
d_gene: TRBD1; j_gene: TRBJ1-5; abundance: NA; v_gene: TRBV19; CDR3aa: CASTDRDYSNQPQHF; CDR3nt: TGTGCCAGTACGGACAGGGATTATAGCAATCAGCCCCAGCATTTT
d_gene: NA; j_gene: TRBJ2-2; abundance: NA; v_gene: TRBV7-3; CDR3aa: CASSSSNTGELFF; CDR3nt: TGTGCCAGCAGCTCCAGTAACACCGGGGAGCTGTTTTTT
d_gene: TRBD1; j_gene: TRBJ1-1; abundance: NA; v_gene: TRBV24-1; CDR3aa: CATSDLGQGIEAFF; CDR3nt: TGTGCCACCAGTGATTTGGGACAGGGGATTGAAGCTTTCTTT
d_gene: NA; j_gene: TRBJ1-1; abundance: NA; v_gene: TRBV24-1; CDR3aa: CATSDDGAAGGQGF; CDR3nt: TGTGCCACCAGTGATGACGGGGCGGCCGGGGGGCAAGGGTTT
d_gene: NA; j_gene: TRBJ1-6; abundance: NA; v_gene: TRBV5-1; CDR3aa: CASSFQTSSYNSPLHF; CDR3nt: TGCGCCAGCAGCTTCCAAACGAGCTCCTATAATTCACCCCTCCACTTT
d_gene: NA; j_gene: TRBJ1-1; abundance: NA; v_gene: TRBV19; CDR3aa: CASNRNPNTEAFF; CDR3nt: TGTGCCAGTAACAGGAACCCGAACACTGAAGCTTTCTTT
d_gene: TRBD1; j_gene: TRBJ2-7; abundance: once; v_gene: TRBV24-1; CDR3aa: CATSGGTGFDEQYF; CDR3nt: TGTGCCACCAGTGGGGGGACAGGGTTCGACGAGCAGTACTTC
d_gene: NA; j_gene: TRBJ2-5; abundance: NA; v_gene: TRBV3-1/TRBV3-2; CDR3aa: CASSLSGNLETQYF; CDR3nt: TGTGCCAGCAGCCTCTCGGGAAATTTGGAGACCCAGTACTTC
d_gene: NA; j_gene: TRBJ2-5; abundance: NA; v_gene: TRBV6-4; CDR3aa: CASTLESGEDETQYF; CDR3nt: TGTGCCAGCACCCTCGAATCGGGAGAGGATGAGACCCAGTACTTC
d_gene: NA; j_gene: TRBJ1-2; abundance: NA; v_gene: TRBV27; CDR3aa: CASSPLLTGTEGYTF; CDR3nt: TGTGCCAGCAGTCCACTCCTAACAGGGACGGAAGGCTACACCTTC
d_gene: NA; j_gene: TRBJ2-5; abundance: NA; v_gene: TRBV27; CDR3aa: CATKREGPLTGETQYF; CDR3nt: TGTGCCACTAAAAGAGAGGGTCCACTGACGGGAGAGACCCAGTACTTC
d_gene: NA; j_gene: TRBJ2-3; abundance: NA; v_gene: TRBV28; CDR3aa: CASSSPGLQPSPTSTDTQYF; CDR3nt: TGTGCCAGCAGTTCGCCGGGACTTCAACCTAGCCCGACTAGCACAGATACGCAGTATTTT
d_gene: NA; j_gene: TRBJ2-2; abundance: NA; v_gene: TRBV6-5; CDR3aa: CASSYSQTNTGELFF; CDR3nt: TGTGCCAGCAGTTACTCACAGACGAACACCGGGGAGCTGTTTTTT
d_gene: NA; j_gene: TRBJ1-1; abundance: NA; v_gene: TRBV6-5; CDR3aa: CASSYGSNTEAFF; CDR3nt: TGTGCCAGCAGTTACGGCTCGAACACTGAAGCTTTCTTT
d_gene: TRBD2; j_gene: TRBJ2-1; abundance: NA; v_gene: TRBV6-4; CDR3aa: CASSDSAGEGDEQFF; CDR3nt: TGTGCCAGCAGTGACTCAGCGGGAGAAGGGGATGAGCAGTTCTTC
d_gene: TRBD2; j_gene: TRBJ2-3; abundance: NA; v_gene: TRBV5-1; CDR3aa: CASSLGLAGASDTQYF; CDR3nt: TGCGCCAGCAGCTTGGGACTAGCGGGAGCGTCAGATACGCAGTATTTT
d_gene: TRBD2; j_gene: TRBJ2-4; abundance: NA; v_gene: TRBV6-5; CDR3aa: CASSYGLAVAKNIQYF; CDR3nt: TGTGCCAGCAGTTACGGACTAGCGGTAGCCAAAAACATTCAGTACTTC
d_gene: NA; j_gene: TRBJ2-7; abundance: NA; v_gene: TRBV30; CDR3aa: CAWRDYRYEQYF; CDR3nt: TGTGCCTGGAGGGACTACCGCTACGAGCAGTACTTC
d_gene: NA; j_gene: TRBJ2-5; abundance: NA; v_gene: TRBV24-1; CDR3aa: CATSDPTGPHETQYF; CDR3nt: TGTGCCACCAGTGACCCTACAGGCCCCCATGAGACCCAGTACTTC
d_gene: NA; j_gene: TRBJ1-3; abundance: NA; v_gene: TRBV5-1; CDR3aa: CASSTDRGRGNTIYF; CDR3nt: TGCGCCAGCAGCACTGACAGAGGAAGGGGAAACACCATATATTTT
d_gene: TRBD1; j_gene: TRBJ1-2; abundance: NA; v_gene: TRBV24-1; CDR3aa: CATSDYPGGGYTF; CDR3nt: TGTGCCACCAGTGATTATCCAGGGGGGGGCTACACCTTC
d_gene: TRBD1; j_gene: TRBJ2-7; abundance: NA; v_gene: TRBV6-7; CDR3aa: CASSYVERDRGHGEQYF; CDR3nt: TGTGCCAGCAGTTACGTCGAACGGGACAGGGGGCATGGGGAGCAGTACTTC
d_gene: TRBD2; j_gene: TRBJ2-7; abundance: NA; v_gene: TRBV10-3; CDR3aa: CAIRGGLAGPRGYEQYF; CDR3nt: TGTGCCATCAGGGGTGGCCTAGCGGGACCCCGGGGCTACGAGCAGTACTTC
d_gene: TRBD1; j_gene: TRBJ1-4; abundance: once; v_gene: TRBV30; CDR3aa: CAWSATGGGEKLFF; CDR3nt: TGTGCCTGGAGTGCGACAGGGGGTGGTGAAAAACTGTTTTTT
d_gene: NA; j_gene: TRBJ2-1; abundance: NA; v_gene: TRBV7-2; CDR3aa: CASSSYTEQFF; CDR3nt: TGTGCCAGCAGCTCGTACACAGAGCAGTTCTTC
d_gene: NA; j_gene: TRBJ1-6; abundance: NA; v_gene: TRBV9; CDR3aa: CASSPSGGALGSPLHF; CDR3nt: TGTGCCAGCAGCCCAAGTGGGGGGGCTTTGGGCTCACCCCTCCACTTT
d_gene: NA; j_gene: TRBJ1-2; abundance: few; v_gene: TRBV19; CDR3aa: CASSIIQGTYGYTF; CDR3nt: TGTGCCAGTAGTATAATTCAGGGGACCTATGGCTACACCTTC
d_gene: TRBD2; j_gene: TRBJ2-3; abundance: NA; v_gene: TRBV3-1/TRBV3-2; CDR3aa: CASSQGLAGEVDTQYF; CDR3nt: TGTGCCAGCAGCCAAGGACTAGCGGGAGAAGTGGATACGCAGTATTTT
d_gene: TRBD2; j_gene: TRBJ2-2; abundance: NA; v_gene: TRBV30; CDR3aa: CAWSAAGGPQGELFF; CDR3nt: TGTGCCTGGAGTGCGGCGGGAGGGCCGCAGGGGGAGCTGTTTTTT
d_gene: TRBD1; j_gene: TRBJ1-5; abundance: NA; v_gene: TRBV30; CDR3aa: CACGQGNQPQHF; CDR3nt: TGTGCCTGTGGACAGGGCAATCAGCCCCAGCATTTT
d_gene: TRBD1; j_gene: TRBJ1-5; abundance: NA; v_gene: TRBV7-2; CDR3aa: CASSLQGVNQPQHF; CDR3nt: TGTGCCAGCAGCTTACAGGGGGTCAATCAGCCCCAGCATTTT
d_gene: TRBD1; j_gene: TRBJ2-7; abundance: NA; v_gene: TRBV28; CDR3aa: CASSFPGQGPYEQYF; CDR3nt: TGTGCCAGCAGTTTTCCGGGACAGGGCCCCTACGAGCAGTACTTC
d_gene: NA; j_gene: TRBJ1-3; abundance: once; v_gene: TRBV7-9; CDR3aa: CASSSDRNSGNTIYF; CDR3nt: TGTGCCAGCAGCTCTGACAGGAACTCTGGAAACACCATATATTTT
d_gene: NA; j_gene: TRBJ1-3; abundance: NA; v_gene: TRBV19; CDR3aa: CASSPAGQPGNTIYF; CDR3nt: TGTGCCAGTAGCCCCGCCGGACAGCCTGGAAACACCATATATTTT
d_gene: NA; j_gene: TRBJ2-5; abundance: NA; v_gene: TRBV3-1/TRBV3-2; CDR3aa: CASRTVQETQYF; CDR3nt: TGTGCCAGCAGGACAGTACAAGAGACCCAGTACTTC
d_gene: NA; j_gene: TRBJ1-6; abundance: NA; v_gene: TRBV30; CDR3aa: CAWSGQGNSPLHF; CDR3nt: TGTGCCTGGAGTGGGCAGGGTAATTCACCCCTCCACTTT
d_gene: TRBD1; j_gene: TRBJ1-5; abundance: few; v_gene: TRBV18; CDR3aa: CASSQGTVNQPQHF; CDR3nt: TGTGCCAGCTCACAAGGGACAGTTAATCAGCCCCAGCATTTT
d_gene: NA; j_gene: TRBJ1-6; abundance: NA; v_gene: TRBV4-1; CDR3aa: CASSQETGQNSPLHF; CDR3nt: TGCGCCAGCAGCCAAGAAACCGGACAAAATTCACCCCTCCACTTT
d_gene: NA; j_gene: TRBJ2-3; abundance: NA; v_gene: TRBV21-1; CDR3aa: CASSLRSGLAGASCTDTQYF; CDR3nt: TGTGCCAGCAGCCTACGGTCTGGGCTAGCGGGAGCTTCTTGCACAGATACGCAGTATTTT
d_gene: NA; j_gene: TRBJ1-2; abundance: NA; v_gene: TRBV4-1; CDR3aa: CASSQSGVGYTF; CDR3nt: TGCGCCAGCAGCCAATCGGGGGTTGGCTACACCTTC
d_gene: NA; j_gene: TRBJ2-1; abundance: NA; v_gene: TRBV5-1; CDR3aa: CASSLAQVAGGARFF; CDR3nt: NA
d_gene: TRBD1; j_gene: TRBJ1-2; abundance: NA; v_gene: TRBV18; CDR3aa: CASSQDRAYGYTF; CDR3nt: TGTGCCAGCTCACAGGACAGGGCCTATGGCTACACCTTC
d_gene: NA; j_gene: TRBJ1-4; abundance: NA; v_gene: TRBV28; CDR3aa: CASKRRVYEKLFF; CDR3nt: TGTGCCAGCAAGCGACGTGTATACGAAAAACTGTTTTTT
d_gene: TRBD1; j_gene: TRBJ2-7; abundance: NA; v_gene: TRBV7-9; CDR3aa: CASSFRDRGNEQYF; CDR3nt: TGTGCCAGCAGCTTTAGGGACAGGGGGAACGAGCAGTACTTC
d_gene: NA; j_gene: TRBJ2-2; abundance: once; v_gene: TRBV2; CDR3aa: CASRGTLSGFLFF; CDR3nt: TGTGCCAGCAGGGGGACTCTCTCGGGTTTCCTGTTTTTT
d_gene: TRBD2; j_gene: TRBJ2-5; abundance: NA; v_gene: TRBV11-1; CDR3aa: CASSFGGLQETQYF; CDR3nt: TGTGCCAGCAGCTTCGGGGGACTACAAGAGACCCAGTACTTC
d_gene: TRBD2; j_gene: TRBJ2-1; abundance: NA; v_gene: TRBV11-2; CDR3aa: CASSLPSGSHNEQFF; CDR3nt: TGTGCCAGCAGCTTACCGAGCGGGAGCCACAATGAGCAGTTCTTC
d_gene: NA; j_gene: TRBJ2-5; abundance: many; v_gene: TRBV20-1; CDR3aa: CSASPGETQYF; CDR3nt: TGCAGTGCTAGCCCAGGGGAGACCCAGTACTTC
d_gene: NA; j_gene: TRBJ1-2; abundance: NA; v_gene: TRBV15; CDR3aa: CATSTGKETTFNYGYTF; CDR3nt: TGTGCCACCAGCACCGGAAAAGAGACAACGTTCAACTATGGCTACACCTTC
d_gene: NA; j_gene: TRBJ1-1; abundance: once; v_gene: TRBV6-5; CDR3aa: CASSYVAGLMNTEAFF; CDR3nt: TGTGCCAGCAGTTACGTCGCAGGGCTCATGAACACTGAAGCTTTCTTT